This TCR beta chain was recorded in a study of human T cells and chemical hapten exposure. Study-wide background: Throughout the roughly 22-week study, diphenylcyclopropenone was applied weekly to the patients' scalps. On the upper back, patch tests were applied with 0.01% DPC and read at 6 days.

Time point given: pre-sensitization, week 0. Treatment given: therapeutic diphenylcyclopropenone sensitization with weekly scalp DPC. Germline-derived CDR1 and CDR2 are LGHNA and YSLEER. Trimming left V 0 bases short and J 0 bases short, with 12 bases between. CDR3 size: 18 residues. Unique molecular identifiers were attached to individual cDNA molecules within the library. TCRdb called the RACE reads again in MiXCR, with one record for every CDR3 protein. The sample consists of tens of thousands of distinct CDR3 sequences, 9.5% to 15% of them appearing once. This clonotype was seen more than once but under ten times.

The gene calls are TRBV4-3 and TRBJ2-6; a possible D gene is TRBD1 (5 bases). This TCR derives from a woman in her 30s with alopecia areata. Some clones in this sample may be carry-over from other donors' samples. The sample consisted of whole blood, taken in connection with sensitization to the hapten diphenylcyclopropenone (DPC). This chain's CDR3 is CASSQDLTGHSGANVLTF. CDR3 coding DNA: TGCGCCAGCAGCCAAGACCTCACAGGTCACTCTGGGGCCAACGTCCTGACTTTC.